Shown below are 28 T cell receptor beta chains from a single sample sequenced in a study of blood T cells in healthy people across ages (dated by TCRdb to between 2014 and 2017). Library method: 5' RACE. The instrument given in TCRdb is Illumina HiSeq 2500. A second PCR of about 6 to 12 cycles was run with a J-beta primer mix and a sample-barcoded 5' primer. TCRdb took the public reads, trimmed them with fastp at Q25, ran MiXCR for clone calling and kept in-frame beta chains. Each CDR3 protein gets just one entry, which takes the most common genes and DNA from the rows behind it. The sample contains 450,000 to 700,000 distinct CDR3 sequences, about 25% of them found a single time. About 18% of the sample is taken by the ten largest. Sequenced material: blood. These receptors were collected from a woman in her 70s in good health.

Points on this clonotype: The CDR3 does not end in the conserved phenylalanine or tryptophan, so this is likely a read error. The chain couples TRBV6-5 to TRBJ2-7, with no clear D. V was cut by 8 bases and J by 0 bases, with 8 bases left in between. The CDR3 has 12 residues. Germline-derived CDR1 and CDR2 are MNHEY and SVGAGI. CDR3 DNA: TGTGCCAGCGCCGGAAACTCCTACGAGCAGTACCTC. This sequence encodes CASAGNSYEQYL.

Only a few counts were recorded for this clonotype. The rearrangement uses TRBV20-1 and TRBJ2-3; possible D gene TRBD2, 5 bases. This CDR3 is 15 amino acids long. Germline V gives CDR1 DFQATT, CDR2 SNEGSKA (reference sequence). Trimming removed 2 bases at V and 7 bases at J, with 19 bases between. The CDR3 DNA reads as TGCAGTGCTAGACGCCGGGGTGGGATTCGAAATACGCAGTATTTT. Translated: CSARRRGGIRNTQYF.

The chain is built from TRBV20-1 and TRBJ2-2; 11 bases agree with TRBD2. In germline, CDR1 is DFQATT, CDR2 SNEGSKA (reference sequence). V was pared by 2 bases and J by 2 bases, with 1 base of the junction left unmatched. The CDR3 length is 15 residues. The CDR3 DNA reads TGCAGTGCTAGACTAGCGGGGGGAAACACCGGGGAGCTGTTTTTT. Its translation is CSARLAGGNTGELFF.

This chain joins TRBV7-3 and TRBJ1-2; D perhaps matches TRBD1 (5 bases). V lost 4 bases to trimming and J lost 0 bases, with 12 bases between them. There are 15 residues in the CDR3. Germline-derived CDR1 and CDR2 are SGHTA and FQGTGA. The CDR3 loop reads CASSYTGLTNYGYTF. The CDR3 DNA reads TGTGCCAGCAGCTACACAGGCCTTACTAACTATGGCTACACCTTC.

The CDR3 region is CASSSTRARLATNEKLFF. The CDR3, as DNA: TGTGCCAGCAGTTCCACCAGGGCACGGCTTGCAACTAATGAAAAACTGTTTTTT. The chain uses TRBV27 and TRBJ1-4; a possible D gene is TRBD1 (5 bases). The germline gives CDR1 MNHEY, CDR2 SMNVEV (reference sequence). Trimming left V 4 bases short and J 0 bases short, with 18 bases between. The CDR3 is made up of 18 amino acids.

This clonotype came up a few times. This rearrangement joins TRBV7-2 to TRBJ2-4, with D uncertain. The CDR3 is made up of 11 amino acids. Germline assignment: CDR1 SGHTA and CDR2 FQGNSA. V was shortened by 3 bases and J by 6 bases, with 3 bases between the two germline ends. CDR3 residues: CASSFGNIQYF. CDR3 DNA: TGTGCCAGCAGCTTTGGAAACATTCAGTACTTC.

This clonotype occurred a few times. One junction end disagrees with the germline gene, perhaps due to a read error. The chain couples TRBV9 to TRBJ2-1; D may match TRBD1 or TRBD2 (5 bases each). This CDR3 region has 15 residues. Germline V gene data show CDR1 as SGDLS and CDR2 as YYNGEE. CDR3: CASSARDHIYNEQLF. DNA of the CDR3: TGTGCCAGCAGCGCCCGGGACCACATCTACAATGAGCAGCTCTTC.

The chain recombines TRBV6-6 with TRBJ1-3, with 9 bases aligning to TRBD1. The CDR3 length is 14 residues. Trimming at V came to 2 bases and at J to 4 bases, leaving 0 bases not matched to a gene. The germline V gene has CDR1 MNHNY and CDR2 SVGAGI (reference sequence). The CDR3 is CASSYGTGGNTIYF. The CDR3 nucleotides are TGTGCCAGCAGTTACGGGACAGGGGGAAACACCATATATTTT.

This clonotype has only a few counts. The V gene is TRBV7-2, the J gene TRBJ1-6; 7 bases fit TRBD1. Trimming cost V 5 bases and J 10 bases; bases outside gene matches: 11. In germline, CDR1 is SGHTA, CDR2 FQGNSA. CDR3 length equals 15 residues. CDR3 DNA: TGTGCCAGCAGCCCCAAGGGGACAGATGGCTCACCCCTCCACTTT. Residues: CASSPKGTDGSPLHF.

The genes are TRBV12-3 or TRBV12-4 and TRBJ2-1, with D possibly called TRBD1 or TRBD2 (6 bases each). Trimming left V 5 bases short and J 5 bases short, with 13 bases between. This CDR3 has 14 amino acids. CDR3 in DNA: TGTGCCAGCAGTGTCACGGGGGCCGACAATGAGCAGTTCTTC. Its protein product is CASSVTGADNEQFF.

The chain links TRBV7-2 to TRBJ2-4; tentative D call: TRBD2 (5 bases). The germline V gene encodes CDR1 SGHTA and CDR2 FQGNSA. This CDR3 is 12 amino acids long. The V gene lost 5 bases and the J gene lost 8 bases, with 10 bases spanning the gap. CDR3 DNA: TGTGCCAGCAGCAACCGGGAACACATTCAGTACTTC. Translating gives CASSNREHIQYF.

The chain couples TRBV5-1 to TRBJ2-6; D is unclear. The V end was cut by 1 base, the J end by 2 bases, with 7 bases between. The CDR3 is 15 residues long. Germline loops: CDR1 SGHRS, CDR2 YFSETQ. The DNA for the CDR3 is TGCGCCAGCAGCTTGACGCAGGCTGGGGCCAACGTCCTGACTTTC. This gives the protein CASSLTQAGANVLTF.

V usage is TRBV18 and J usage is TRBJ1-2; 7 bases align to TRBD1. Losses at the gene ends were 6 bases for V and 4 bases for J; bases not matched to a gene: 5. Germline CDR1 is KGHSH and CDR2 is LQKENI. The CDR3 spans 13 residues. The CDR3 loop reads CASSQGEVYGYTF. CDR3 nucleotide sequence: TGTGCCAGCTCGCAGGGGGAGGTCTATGGCTACACCTTC.

There are a few counts of this clonotype. The rearrangement links TRBV6-6 to TRBJ2-4; the D is unclear. The ends were cut back, 5 bases at V and 0 bases at J, with 5 bases in the middle. The V gene's germline CDR1 is MNHNY and CDR2 SVGAGI (reference sequence). This CDR3 comprises 13 residues. As DNA, the CDR3 is TGTGCCAGCAGTGCCCTAGCCAAAAACATTCAGTACTTC. Its translation: CASSALAKNIQYF.

The rearrangement uses TRBV29-1 and TRBJ1-1; D may be TRBD1 (5 bases). CDR3 length: 11 amino acids. The V end was cut by 6 bases, the J end by 1 base, with 6 bases between. Germline CDR1 SQVTM, CDR2 ANQGSEA. The chain's CDR3 is CSVGENTEAFF. DNA of the CDR3: TGCAGCGTGGGGGAGAACACTGAAGCTTTCTTT.

This clonotype showed up just a few times. J is TRBJ2-3 and V is TRBV9, with TRBD1 matching 8 bases. Germline lookup yields CDR1 SGDLS and CDR2 YYNGEE. Trimming removed 6 bases from V and 2 bases from J; junction bases left unmatched: 5. CDR3 size: 14 residues. The chain's CDR3 is CASTPGGLTDTQYF. For the CDR3, the DNA is TGTGCCAGCACGCCAGGGGGCCTCACAGATACGCAGTATTTT. The variable domain in full, completed from reference TRBV9 and TRBJ2-3, reads DSGVTQTPKHLITATGQRVTLRCSPRSGDLSVYWYQQSLDQGLQFLIQYYNGEERAKGNILERFSAQQFPDLHSELNLSSLELGDSALYFCASTPGGLTDTQYFGPGTRLTVL.

This chain joins TRBV12-3 or TRBV12-4 and TRBJ1-1, with D maybe TRBD1 (5 bases). This CDR3 is built from 14 residues. Trimming cost V 7 bases and J 4 bases, with 16 bases left between them. The CDR3 coding sequence is TGTGCCAGCACCTTCATCGGGGGAGGCACTGAAGCTTTCTTT. Its protein product is CASTFIGGGTEAFF.

V is TRBV5-1 and J is TRBJ1-2, with D possibly being TRBD1 (5 bases). The CDR3 sequence is 13 residues long. The V end was cut by 2 bases, the J end by 4 bases, with 9 bases between. From germline, CDR1 is SGHRS and CDR2 YFSETQ. The CDR3 loop is CASSLQDLYGYTF. As DNA, the CDR3 is TGCGCCAGCAGCTTACAGGACCTCTATGGCTACACCTTC.

This clonotype came up a few times. This chain joins TRBV5-5 and TRBJ1-1; D is perhaps TRBD1 (5 bases). V dropped 0 bases and J dropped 0 bases, with 15 bases sitting between them. The CDR3 has 17 residues. Germline V lookup: CDR1 SGHKS, CDR2 YYEKEE (reference sequence). The CDR3 DNA reads TGTGCCAGCAGCTTGGCCTCGGGATTGGACATGAACACTGAAGCTTTCTTT. It specifies CASSLASGLDMNTEAFF.

This clonotype was counted many times. The chain joins TRBV12-3 or TRBV12-4 to TRBJ2-4; D remains unclear. This CDR3 has 12 amino acids. Deletions cut 3 bases from V and 6 bases from J, with 6 bases between. The CDR3 spells CASSLFRNIQYF. In nucleotides, the CDR3 is TGTGCCAGCAGTTTGTTCCGAAACATTCAGTACTTC.

This clonotype was recorded only once. The chain couples TRBV4-2 to TRBJ2-1; D is ambiguous. The germline CDR1 and CDR2 sequences are LGHNA and YNFKEQ. This CDR3 spans 15 amino acids. With 2 bases removed from V and 0 bases from J, the gap between germline ends came to 8 bases. CDR3 sequence: CASSQPTGSYNEQFF. CDR3 sequence (DNA): TGTGCCAGCAGCCAACCGACTGGCTCCTACAATGAGCAGTTCTTC.

The chain carries TRBV7-2 and TRBJ1-2; D is possibly TRBD1 (5 bases). This CDR3 is 13 amino acids long. The V and J ends lost 1 base and 4 bases respectively, with 7 bases between them. Looked up from germline, CDR1 is SGHTA and CDR2 is FQGNSA. CDR3 sequence reads: CASSLDRFYGYTF. DNA for the CDR3: TGTGCCAGCAGCTTAGACAGGTTCTATGGCTACACCTTC.

The J gene is TRBJ1-1, the V gene TRBV5-5; D perhaps matches TRBD1 (6 bases). V lost 1 base, J lost 7 bases, and 23 bases lay in between. CDR1 is SGHKS and CDR2 is YYEKEE in the germline V gene (reference sequence). The CDR3 covers 17 residues. CDR3 sequence reads: CASSLLTGLSRTGEAFF. In nucleotides, the CDR3 is TGTGCCAGCAGCTTGCTAACAGGGCTTAGTAGAACAGGTGAAGCTTTCTTT.

Notes on this clonotype: A junction end diverges from the germline sequence, so it may reflect a read error. The chain links TRBV29-1 to TRBJ2-3; D uncertain. Germline V gene data show CDR1 as SQVTM and CDR2 as ANQGSEA. CDR3 length equals 12 residues. The DNA for the CDR3 is TGCAGCGCGGTACCAGGAAGAGATGCGCAGTATTTT. Amino acid sequence: CSAVPGRDAQYF.

The V and J genes are TRBV11-3 and TRBJ2-6; perhaps TRBD1 as D (5 bases). The V end was cut by 1 base, the J end by 0 bases, with 13 bases between. The V gene's germline CDR1 is SGHNT and CDR2 YENEEA. There are 18 residues in the CDR3. CDR3 nucleotides: TGTGCCAGCAGCTTAGCTGTGACAGCCTTCTCTGGGGCCAACGTCCTGACTTTC. Translated: CASSLAVTAFSGANVLTF.

This clonotype was detected a few times. The gene calls are TRBV27 and TRBJ1-5; no firm D call. The CDR3 runs 12 residues. The V gene's germline CDR1 is MNHEY and CDR2 SMNVEV (reference sequence). V was shortened by 3 bases and J by 9 bases, with 9 bases between the two germline ends. CDR3: CASSLARGPQHF. The DNA for the CDR3 is TGTGCCAGCAGTTTGGCCCGAGGGCCCCAGCATTTT.

This clonotype was observed a few times. The genes are TRBV5-5 and TRBJ1-4; D might be TRBD1 (6 bases). The CDR3 totals 15 residues. Germline CDR1 is SGHKS and CDR2 is YYEKEE (reference sequence). The germline V and J ends were trimmed by 3 bases and 8 bases, with 17 bases remaining between them. CDR3 protein: CASSSTGIPGEKLFF. The CDR3 bases are TGTGCCAGCAGCTCTACAGGGATTCCGGGAGAAAAACTGTTTTTT.

This sequence joins TRBV20-1 and TRBJ1-4; D is unclear. The V gene's germline CDR1 is DFQATT and CDR2 SNEGSKA (reference sequence). Trimming left V 0 bases short and J 8 bases short, with 7 bases between. The CDR3 length is 12 residues. The CDR3 spells CSARDGKEKLFF. Written as DNA, the CDR3 is TGCAGTGCTAGAGACGGAAAAGAAAAACTGTTTTTT.